Below, one T cell receptor beta chain is given with its context. The antigen is not known. As handled by the study authors: Variation in CDR3 across clinicopathological groups served as the basis for constructing a distant-metastasis classifier in papillary thyroid cancer. TCRdb reprocessed the PCR reads using MiXCR. Clone size and V and J calls follow TCRdb, not the original study. The data contain some 25,000 clones, more than 15% of them singletons. Ahead of thyroid surgery, no patient had received treatment of any kind. The CDR3 runs to 12 residues. The germline V and J ends were trimmed by 2 bases and 7 bases, with 9 bases remaining between them. Germline values: CDR1 PRHDT, CDR2 FYEKMQ (reference sequence). These data originate in a study of metastatic and nonmetastatic thyroid tumors. For the study at large: Patients with malignant and benign thyroid disease provided blood and tumor or nodule tissue, whose repertoires were compared. Study results and caveats: It was reportedly found that TCR beta diversity was significantly higher in malignant thyroid tumors than in benign nodules, a difference seen in both blood and tumor samples.

The V call is TRBV13, the J call TRBJ2-7; perhaps TRBD1 as D (5 bases). The sample comprised blood. This clonotype was obtained from a male donor with papillary thyroid cancer or a benign thyroid nodule (not recorded which). Some clones in this sample may be carry-over from other donors' samples. CDR3 residues: CASSLSSGEQYF. The CDR3 DNA reads TGTGCCAGCAGCTTATCCTCAGGGGAGCAGTACTTC.